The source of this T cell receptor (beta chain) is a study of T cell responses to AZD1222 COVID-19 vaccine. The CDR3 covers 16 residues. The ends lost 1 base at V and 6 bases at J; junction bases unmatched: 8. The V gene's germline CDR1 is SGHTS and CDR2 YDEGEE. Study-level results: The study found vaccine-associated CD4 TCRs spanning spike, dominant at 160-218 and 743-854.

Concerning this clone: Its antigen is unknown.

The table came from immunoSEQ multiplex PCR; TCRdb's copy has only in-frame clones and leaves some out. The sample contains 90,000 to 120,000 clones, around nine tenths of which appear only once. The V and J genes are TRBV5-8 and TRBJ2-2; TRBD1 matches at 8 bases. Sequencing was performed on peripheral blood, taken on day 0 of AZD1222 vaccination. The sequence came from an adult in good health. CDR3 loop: CASSLLAGGAPGELFF. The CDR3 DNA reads TGTGCCAGCAGCTTGTTAGCAGGGGGCGCTCCCGGGGAGCTGTTTTTT.